These 9 T cell receptor beta chains originate from one sample sequenced in a study of shared clonotypes between healthy human individuals. Profiling relied on immunoSEQ multiplex PCR, and the TCRdb table lists in-frame clones only, not all of them. Among roughly 650,000 clones listed, 95% to 96% were seen once. In the naive CD8 group, cells lacked CD45RO and were positively selected for CCR7, so terminally differentiated effector memory CD45RA+ cells were left out. Sequenced input: naive CD8+ T cells sorted from blood. The receptor source for this set is a woman under 40 in good health.

This chain uses TRBV6-5 with TRBJ2-3; D is uncertain. The germline V gene has CDR1 MNHEY and CDR2 SVGAGI. The CDR3 length is 13 residues. Trimming pared 4 bases from V and 0 bases from J, leaving 5 bases between. CDR3 sequence (DNA): TGTGCCAGCAGTTCCTCTAGCACAGATACGCAGTATTTT. Its translation is CASSSSSTDTQYF.

This clone has a single count. Its ends do not fully match the called genes, so a read error is possible. The chain carries TRBV2 and TRBJ2-2; D is ambiguous. In germline, CDR1 is SNHLY, CDR2 FYNNEI. The CDR3 loop spans 12 amino acids. The CDR3 nucleotides are TGTGCCAGCAGAGAAGGGTCCGGGGAGCTGTTTTTT. This gives the protein CASREGSGELFF.

V is TRBV4-1 and J is TRBJ2-7; D unclear. The CDR3 has 14 amino acids. V was pared by 2 bases and J by 2 bases, with 10 bases between. Germline V lookup: CDR1 MGHRA, CDR2 YSYEKL. Written as DNA, the CDR3 is TGCGCCAGCAGCCAATATATCGGTCCCTACGAGCAGTACTTC. Its protein is CASSQYIGPYEQYF.

This chain links TRBV19 with TRBJ1-6, with unresolved D. Trimming pared 6 bases from V and 8 bases from J, leaving 14 bases between. CDR1 and CDR2 from the germline V gene are LNHDA and SQIVND (reference sequence). The CDR3 is made up of 14 amino acids. CDR3 bases: TGTGCCAGTAGAGGGCAGAGGCGGGATTCACCCCTCCACTTT. Amino acids: CASRGQRRDSPLHF.

V is TRBV28 and J is TRBJ2-7; 8 nucleotides line up with TRBD1. The CDR3 runs to 14 residues. Germline assignment: CDR1 MDHEN and CDR2 SYDVKM. V lost 6 bases, J lost 1 base, and 5 bases stayed unmatched. Here the CDR3 DNA reads TGTGCCAGCAGACCAACAGGGGGTTCCTACGAGCAGTACTTC. Residues: CASRPTGGSYEQYF.

This clone was found once. V is TRBV27 and J is TRBJ1-1; TRBD1 agrees at 7 bases. Germline loops: CDR1 MNHEY, CDR2 SMNVEV (reference sequence). The trim removed 6 bases at V and 4 bases at J, leaving 17 bases unmatched. CDR3 length: 17 amino acids. The CDR3 coding sequence is TGTGCCAGCAGGATGACAGGGCCCCCCCTAGGGAGCACTGAAGCTTTCTTT. It encodes CASRMTGPPLGSTEAFF.

V gene TRBV27 combines with J gene TRBJ1-1; no clear D. The CDR3 runs to 14 residues. From germline, CDR1 is MNHEY and CDR2 SMNVEV (reference sequence). Trimming removed 4 bases from V and 1 base from J, with 10 bases in between. This CDR3 reads CASSSPRRNTEAFF. The CDR3 DNA is TGTGCCAGCAGTTCACCAAGGAGGAACACTGAAGCTTTCTTT.

The chain joins TRBV19 to TRBJ1-2, with D unclear. This CDR3 region has 13 residues. The germline gives CDR1 LNHDA, CDR2 SQIVND (reference sequence). V was trimmed by 1 base and J by 4 bases, leaving 7 bases between them. The CDR3 sequence: CASSIAAGYGYTF. CDR3 nucleotides: TGTGCCAGTAGTATAGCGGCTGGCTATGGCTACACCTTC.

The rearrangement joins TRBV18 to TRBJ2-1; the match to TRBD1 covers 7 bases. V dropped 3 bases and J dropped 0; count of bases not matched to a gene: 11. The CDR3 is 18 residues long. CDR1 is KGHSH and CDR2 is LQKENI in the germline V gene. CDR3 region: CASSPGPGTDSSYNEQFF. The DNA for the CDR3 is TGTGCCAGCTCACCCGGTCCCGGGACAGATAGCTCCTACAATGAGCAGTTCTTC. Full variable domain (rest looked up from reference TRBV18 and TRBJ2-1): NAGVMQNPRHLVRRRGQEARLRCSPMKGHSHVYWYRQLPEEGLKFMVYLQKENIIDESGMPKERFSAEFPKEGPSILRIQQVVRGDSAAYFCASSPGPGTDSSYNEQFFGPGTRLTVL.